This TCR beta chain was observed in a study of T cells after yellow fever vaccination (dated by TCRdb to 2018 to 2020). Regarding the study in general: Libraries from fractions with low cell numbers were prepared with the SMART-Seq v4 Ultra Low Input RNA kit. The cohort comprised two healthy male donors, one aged 18 to 29 and one aged 30 to 40 years. Blood was drawn at multiple timepoints before and after primary and secondary immunization, with bulk PBMC replicates and cell subsets isolated. To follow T-cell clones before and after both primary and booster YFV17D yellow fever vaccination, bulk TCR alpha and beta repertoires underwent longitudinal sequencing.

Regarding this clonotype: Its target antigen remains unknown. Base quality data are lacking; no much larger clone is found one base away.

Overall study results and their limits: A small fraction of clonotypes showed up in both the CD4 and CD8 compartments, probably as a result of convergent recombination. The secondary T-cell response was found to be weaker but faster than the primary response, with a peak reached on day 5 rather than on day 15. FACS-sorted repertoires could contain abundant contaminating clonotypes from the bulk population, so computational filtering was required. The study included only two donors, which limits how far the findings can be generalized. Most clones expanded after primary vaccination (about 96% of CD4 and 88% of CD8) were re-detected after the booster, suggesting that broad memory maintenance occurred.

The intended sense of this specimen's treatment or condition label: live attenuated yellow fever vaccine strain. At each blood-draw timepoint, two biological replicates of bulk PBMCs were obtained. PBMCs were isolated from peripheral blood using a standard Ficoll-Paque protocol. TriZol was used to extract RNA from bulk PBMCs, CD4 and CD8 fractions, and dextramer-positive and dextramer-negative fractions. TCR cDNA was synthesized by 5'RACE template switching, which introduced a universal primer site and unique molecular identifiers. Priming for cDNA synthesis came from both the TCR alpha and TCR beta constant segments. Libraries were amplified in two PCR steps, with sample barcodes and sequencing adapters added in the second step. Libraries were sequenced on Illumina HiSeq 2500 (2x100 bp) or NovaSeq (2x150 bp). In the authors' own workflow: MIGEC was used to demultiplex reads and collapse the reads into UMI consensus sequences, and MiXCR was used for V(D)J alignment. Clonotypes responding to the vaccine were identified with edgeR on replicate PBMC samples, with the criteria of FDR below 0.01 and a log2 fold change above 5 up to day 15. Bulk clonotypes were assigned CD4 or CD8 identity according to which sequenced CD4 or CD8 repertoire held them at higher abundance. TCRdb redid the processing of the public reads, applying fastp at Q25 and MiXCR, and retained in-frame beta chains. Duplicate CDR3 protein sequences are folded into a single record with the most common DNA and genes. TCRdb's processing, not the authors' own work, is the source of the V and J calls. The sample records 450,000 to 650,000 distinct CDR3 sequences, about 13% of which are singletons. The ten largest make up over 12% of the sample.

The material was PBMCs, obtained on the day of the yellow fever booster vaccination. This TCR was recovered from a man younger than 40 who received the YFV17D yellow fever vaccine.

The DNA sequence follows: TGCAGTGCAGCTCCCGGGACAGGGCAGTACGAGCAGTACTTC. It codes for CSAAPGTGQYEQYF. The V gene is TRBV20-1 and the J gene is TRBJ2-7, and TRBD1 aligns with 9 junction nucleotides. The CDR3 starts with the cysteine, ends with the phenylalanine, and has 14 residues. Only the CDR3 portion is preserved as DNA: 42 bases, with reading frame beginning at the first base. After removal of 6 bases from V and 4 bases from J, the junction retains 10 bases not matched to a gene. CDR1 and CDR2 are drawn from the germline V gene (reference sequence): DFQATT, SNEGSKA.